The 7 T cell receptor beta chains listed next were all sequenced from one sample in a study of blood T cell repertoires in COVID-19. TCRdb's table, derived via immunoSEQ multiplex PCR, lists solely in-frame clones and lacks some. The sample carries 300,000 or so clones, around 87% recorded once. Sequenced material: peripheral blood. The receptor source for this set is a man between 65 and 85 years old with acute or convalescent COVID-19.

As regards this clone: At the DNA level, this CDR3 is encoded by other sequences in the same sample as well. V usage is TRBV5-4 and J usage is TRBJ2-1; 7 bases match TRBD1. The CDR3 covers 13 residues. Trimming at V came to 0 bases and at J to 7 bases, leaving 1 base not matched to a gene. The germline gives CDR1 SGHNT, CDR2 YYREEE (reference sequence). CDR3 loop: CASSLDRGNEQFF. As DNA, the CDR3 is TGTGCCAGCAGCTTGGACAGGGGTAATGAGCAGTTCTTC.

Only a few counts were recorded for this clone. This sequence joins TRBV5-1 and TRBJ1-1, with TRBD1 matching 7 bases. This CDR3 spans 14 amino acids. Unmatched junction bases numbered 2, after V lost 3 bases and J lost 0 bases. Germline V lookup: CDR1 SGHRS, CDR2 YFSETQ. The CDR3 DNA reads TGCGCCAGCAGCTCGACAGGGATGAACACTGAAGCTTTCTTT. Its protein product is CASSSTGMNTEAFF.

This rearrangement joins TRBV4-2 to TRBJ1-2; TRBD1 matches 7 bases. The CDR3 is 16 residues long. From germline, CDR1 is LGHNA and CDR2 YNFKEQ. V shed 0 bases and J 2 bases; nucleotides not matched to a gene: 6. CDR3 nucleotides: TGTGCCAGCAGCCAAGATAGAATCAGGGGGAACTATGGCTACACCTTC. Translating it yields CASSQDRIRGNYGYTF.

The rearrangement links TRBV3-1 (or the pseudogene TRBV3-2) to TRBJ2-7, with D perhaps TRBD1 (5 bases). CDR1 is LGHDT, CDR2 YNNKEL, per germline (reference sequence). The CDR3 runs 14 residues. Trimming removed 5 bases at V and 3 bases at J, with 14 bases between. The CDR3 DNA reads TGTGCCAGCAGCTGGGGAAGAAGGGGCTACGAGCAGTACTTC. Protein product: CASSWGRRGYEQYF.

The chain uses TRBV18 and TRBJ2-1, with D possibly TRBD1 on 5 matching bases. There are 16 residues in the CDR3. CDR1 and CDR2 from the germline V gene are KGHSH and LQKENI. Trimming pared 6 bases from V and 4 bases from J, leaving 19 bases between. The CDR3 region is CASSWGSFTGYNEQFF. The CDR3 DNA sequence: TGTGCCAGCTCGTGGGGCTCCTTTACAGGATACAATGAGCAGTTCTTC.

This clone was detected once. This sequence joins TRBV20-1 and TRBJ1-1; D is undetermined. From germline, CDR1 is DFQATT and CDR2 SNEGSKA (reference sequence). This CDR3 comprises 11 residues. Trimming cost V 3 bases and J 4 bases, with 6 bases left between them. DNA for the CDR3: TGCAGTGCTAGTTCCAGCACTGAAGCTTTCTTT. As protein: CSASSSTEAFF.

This chain connects TRBV4-3 to TRBJ2-1; weak D call: TRBD1 (6 bases). Per the germline V gene, CDR1 is LGHNA and CDR2 is YSLEER. Trimming cost V 0 bases and J 7 bases, with 13 bases left between them. The CDR3 sequence is 15 residues long. CDR3 DNA sequence: TGCGCCAGCAGCCAAGATCCCAGGGGCAAGAATGAGCAGTTCTTC. Its protein is CASSQDPRGKNEQFF.